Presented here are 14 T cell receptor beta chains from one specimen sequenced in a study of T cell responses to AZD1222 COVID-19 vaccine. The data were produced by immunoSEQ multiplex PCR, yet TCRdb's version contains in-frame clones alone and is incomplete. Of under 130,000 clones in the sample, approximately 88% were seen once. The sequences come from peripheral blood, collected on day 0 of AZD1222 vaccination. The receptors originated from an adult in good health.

CDR3: CASSGIAYNEQFF. The CDR3 DNA follows: TGTGCCAGCAGCGGGATCGCCTACAATGAGCAGTTCTTC. The chain recombines TRBV2 with TRBJ2-1; a weak D match, TRBD2 (5 bases). V shed 6 bases and J shed 2 bases, with 8 bases lying between them. CDR3 length: 13 residues. Germline lookup yields CDR1 SNHLY and CDR2 FYNNEI.

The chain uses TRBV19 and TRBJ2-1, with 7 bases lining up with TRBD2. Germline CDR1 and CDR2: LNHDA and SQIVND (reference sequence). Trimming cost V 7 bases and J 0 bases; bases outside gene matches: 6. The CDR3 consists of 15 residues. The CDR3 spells CASTPPGGSYNEQFF. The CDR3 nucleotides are TGTGCCAGTACCCCCCCGGGAGGCTCCTACAATGAGCAGTTCTTC.

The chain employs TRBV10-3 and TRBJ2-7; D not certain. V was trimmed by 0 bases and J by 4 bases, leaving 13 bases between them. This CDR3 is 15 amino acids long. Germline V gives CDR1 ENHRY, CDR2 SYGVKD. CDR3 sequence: CAISESAPRRYEQYF. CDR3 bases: TGTGCCATCAGTGAGTCAGCCCCCAGGCGATACGAGCAGTACTTC.

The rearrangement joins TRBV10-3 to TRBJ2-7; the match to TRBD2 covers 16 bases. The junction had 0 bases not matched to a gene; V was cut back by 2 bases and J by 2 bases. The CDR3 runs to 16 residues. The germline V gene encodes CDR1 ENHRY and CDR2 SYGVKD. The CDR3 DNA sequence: TGTGCCATCAGTGAGGGGACTAGCGGGGGGGCCTACGAGCAGTACTTC. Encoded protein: CAISEGTSGGAYEQYF.

CDR3 sequence (DNA): TGTGCCAGCAGCCAAGATACGGTGCGGACAGAAGCTTTCTTT. This codes for CASSQDTVRTEAFF. The chain links TRBV14 to TRBJ1-1; D may be TRBD1 (5 bases). Trimming cost V 0 bases and J 8 bases, with 13 bases left between them. Germline CDR1 SGHDN, CDR2 FVKESK. The CDR3 spans 14 residues.

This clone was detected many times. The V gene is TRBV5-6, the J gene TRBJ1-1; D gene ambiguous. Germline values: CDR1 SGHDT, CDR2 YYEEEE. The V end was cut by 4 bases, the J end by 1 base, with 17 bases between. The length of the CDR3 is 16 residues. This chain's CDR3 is CASSIRISPKNTEAFF. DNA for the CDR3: TGTGCCAGCAGCATAAGGATTAGTCCGAAGAACACTGAAGCTTTCTTT.

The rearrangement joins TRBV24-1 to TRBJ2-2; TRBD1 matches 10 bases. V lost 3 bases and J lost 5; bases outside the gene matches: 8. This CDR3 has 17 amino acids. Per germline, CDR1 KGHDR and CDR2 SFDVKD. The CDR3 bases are TGTGCCACCAGTGATCCGTGGGACAGGGGAGGTACCGGGGAGCTGTTTTTT. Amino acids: CATSDPWDRGGTGELFF.

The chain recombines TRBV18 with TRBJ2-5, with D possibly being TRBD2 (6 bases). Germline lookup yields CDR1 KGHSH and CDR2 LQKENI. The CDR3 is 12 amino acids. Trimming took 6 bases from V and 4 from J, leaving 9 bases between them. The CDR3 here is CASSRRGETQYF. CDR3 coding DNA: TGTGCCAGCTCCCGGCGGGGAGAGACCCAGTACTTC.

The CDR3 sequence: CASSQNRETQYF. Written as DNA, the CDR3 is TGTGCCAGCAGTCAAAACCGGGAGACCCAGTACTTC. The V call is TRBV28, the J call TRBJ2-5; D is uncertain. The CDR3 length is 12 residues. CDR1 MDHEN and CDR2 SYDVKM come from the germline V gene. The V gene lost 5 bases and the J gene lost 5 bases, with 9 bases spanning the gap. The whole variable domain, filled in from reference TRBV28 and TRBJ2-5, reads DVKVTQSSRYLVKRTGEKVFLECVQDMDHENMFWYRQDPGLGLRLIYFSYDVKMKEKGDIPEGYSVSREKKERFSLILESASTNQTSMYLCASSQNRETQYFGPGTRLLVL.

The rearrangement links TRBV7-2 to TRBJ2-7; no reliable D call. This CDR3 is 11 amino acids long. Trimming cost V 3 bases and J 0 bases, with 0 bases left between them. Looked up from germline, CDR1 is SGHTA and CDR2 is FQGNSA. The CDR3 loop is CASSFSYEQYF. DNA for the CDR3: TGTGCCAGCAGCTTCTCCTACGAGCAGTACTTC. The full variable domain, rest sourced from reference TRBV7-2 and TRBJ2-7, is GAGVSQSPSNKVTEKGKDVELRCDPISGHTALYWYRQSLGQGLEFLIYFQGNSAPDKSGLPSDRFSAERTGGSVSTLTIQRTQQEDSAVYLCASSFSYEQYFGPGTRLTVT.

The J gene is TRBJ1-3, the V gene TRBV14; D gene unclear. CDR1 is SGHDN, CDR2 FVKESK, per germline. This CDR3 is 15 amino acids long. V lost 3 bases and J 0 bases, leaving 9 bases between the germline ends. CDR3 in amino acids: CASSQGYLSGNTIYF. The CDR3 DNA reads TGTGCCAGCAGCCAGGGCTATCTCTCTGGAAACACCATATATTTT.

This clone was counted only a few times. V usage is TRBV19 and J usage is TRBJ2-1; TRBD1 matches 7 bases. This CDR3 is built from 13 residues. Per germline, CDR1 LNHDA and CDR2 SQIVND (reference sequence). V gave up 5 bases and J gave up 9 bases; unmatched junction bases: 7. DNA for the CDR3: TGTGCCAGTAGTGTCGACAGGGCTGGTGAGCAGTTCTTC. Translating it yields CASSVDRAGEQFF.

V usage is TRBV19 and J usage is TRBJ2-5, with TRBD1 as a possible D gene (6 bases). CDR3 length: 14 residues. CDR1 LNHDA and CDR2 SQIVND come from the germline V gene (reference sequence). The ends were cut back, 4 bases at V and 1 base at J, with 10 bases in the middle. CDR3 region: CASSKRGSQETQYF. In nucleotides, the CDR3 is TGTGCCAGTAGTAAGAGGGGGTCCCAAGAGACCCAGTACTTC. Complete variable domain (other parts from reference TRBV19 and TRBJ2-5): DGGITQSPKYLFRKEGQNVTLSCEQNLNHDAMYWYRQDPGQGLRLIYYSQIVNDFQKGDIAEGYSVSREKKESFPLTVTSAQKNPTAFYLCASSKRGSQETQYFGPGTRLLVL.

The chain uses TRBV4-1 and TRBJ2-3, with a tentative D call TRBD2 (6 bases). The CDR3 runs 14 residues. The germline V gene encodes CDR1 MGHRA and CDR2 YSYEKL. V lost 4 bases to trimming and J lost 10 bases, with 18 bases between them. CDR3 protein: CASSPPGGSVPQYF. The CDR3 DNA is TGCGCCAGCAGCCCCCCCGGGGGTTCCGTGCCGCAGTATTTT.